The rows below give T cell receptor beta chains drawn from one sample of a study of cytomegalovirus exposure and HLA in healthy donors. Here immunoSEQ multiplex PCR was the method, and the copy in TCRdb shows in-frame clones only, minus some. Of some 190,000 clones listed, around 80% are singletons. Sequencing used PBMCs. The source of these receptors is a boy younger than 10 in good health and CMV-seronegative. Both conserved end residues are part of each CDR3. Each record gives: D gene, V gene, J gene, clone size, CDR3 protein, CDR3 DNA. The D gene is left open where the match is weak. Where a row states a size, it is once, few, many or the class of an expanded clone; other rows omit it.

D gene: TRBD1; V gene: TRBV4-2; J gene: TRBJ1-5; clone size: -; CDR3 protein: CASSPLQDRSLPNQPQHF; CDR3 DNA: TGTGCCAGCAGCCCGCTACAGGACAGGTCTTTGCCCAATCAGCCCCAGCATTTT
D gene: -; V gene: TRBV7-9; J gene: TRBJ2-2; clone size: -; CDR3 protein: CASSQTGRNTGELFF; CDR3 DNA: TGTGCCAGCAGCCAAACAGGGAGGAACACCGGGGAGCTGTTTTTT
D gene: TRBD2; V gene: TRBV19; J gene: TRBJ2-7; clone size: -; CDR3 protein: CASSIDSPGTSGSYEQYF; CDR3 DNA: TGTGCCAGTAGTATAGATTCGCCGGGGACTAGCGGGAGTTACGAGCAGTACTTC
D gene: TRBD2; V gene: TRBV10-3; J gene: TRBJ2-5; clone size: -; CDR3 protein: CAIGPSGGQETQYF; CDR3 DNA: TGTGCCATCGGTCCTAGCGGGGGACAAGAGACCCAGTACTTC
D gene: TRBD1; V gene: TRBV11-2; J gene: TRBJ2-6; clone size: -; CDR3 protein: CASSLWLGQAYSGANVLTF; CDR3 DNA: TGTGCCAGCAGCTTATGGCTGGGACAGGCATACTCTGGGGCCAACGTCCTGACTTTC
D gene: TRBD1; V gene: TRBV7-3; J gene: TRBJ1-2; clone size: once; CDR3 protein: CASSPGQGRGYTF; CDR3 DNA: TGTGCCAGCAGCCCCGGACAGGGAAGAGGCTACACCTTC
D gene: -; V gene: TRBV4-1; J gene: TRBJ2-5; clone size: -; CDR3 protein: CASSPYRAQETQYF; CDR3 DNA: TGCGCCAGCAGCCCCTACAGGGCTCAAGAGACCCAGTACTTC
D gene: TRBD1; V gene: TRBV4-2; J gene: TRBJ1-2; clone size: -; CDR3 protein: CASSPPGGEDGYTF; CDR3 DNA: TGTGCCAGCAGCCCACCAGGGGGCGAGGATGGCTACACCTTC
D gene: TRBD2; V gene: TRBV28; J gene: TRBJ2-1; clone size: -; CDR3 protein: CASSLQGLAGGEQFF; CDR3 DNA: TGTGCCAGCAGTTTACAGGGGCTAGCGGGAGGCGAGCAGTTCTTC
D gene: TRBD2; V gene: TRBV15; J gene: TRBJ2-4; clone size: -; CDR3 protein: CATSRDLSQRGGMVKNIQYF; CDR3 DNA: TGTGCCACCAGCAGAGATCTGTCGCAGCGGGGGGGGATGGTCAAAAACATTCAGTACTTC
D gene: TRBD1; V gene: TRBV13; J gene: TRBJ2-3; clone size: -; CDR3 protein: CASSRSSGTGDTDTQYF; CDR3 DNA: TGTGCCAGCAGCCGATCTTCCGGGACAGGGGACACAGATACGCAGTATTTT
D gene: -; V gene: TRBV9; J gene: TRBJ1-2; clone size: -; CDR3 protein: CASSNGLRVAGYTF; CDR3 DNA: TGTGCCAGCAGCAACGGACTGAGGGTTGCTGGCTACACCTTC
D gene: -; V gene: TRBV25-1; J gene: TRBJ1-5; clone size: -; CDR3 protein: CASSGGQGTSNQPQHF; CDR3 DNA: TGTGCCAGCAGTGGAGGGCAGGGGACCAGCAATCAGCCCCAGCATTTT
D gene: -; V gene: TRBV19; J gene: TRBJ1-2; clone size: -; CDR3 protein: CASSIDGSARGGYTF; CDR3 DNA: TGTGCCAGTAGTATAGATGGTTCGGCTAGGGGTGGCTACACCTTC
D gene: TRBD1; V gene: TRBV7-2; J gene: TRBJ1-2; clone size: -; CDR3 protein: CASSPGQAVYGYTF; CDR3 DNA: TGTGCCAGCAGCCCAGGACAGGCCGTCTATGGCTACACCTTC